Following are 27 T cell receptor beta chains from one sample sequenced in a study of Graves' ophthalmopathy and Graves' hyperthyroidism. Investigators amplified TCR beta CDR3 regions from RNA transcripts. First-round RT-PCR employed HTBI primers, with a second-round multiplex PCR after it. Each CDR3 protein is one row after TCRdb ran MiXCR on the multiplex PCR reads. The top ten clones hold 1.6% of a sample with a few hundred thousand distinct CDR3 sequences, approximately 16% of them seen once. The sample taken for sequencing was peripheral blood. The receptors stem from a woman under 30 with Graves' ophthalmopathy.

This clonotype was seen at least ten times. The chain couples TRBV5-6 to TRBJ1-2, with D uncertain. Germline V gene sequence: CDR1 SGHDT, CDR2 YYEEEE. V lost 4 bases and J 4 bases, leaving 11 bases between the germline ends. This CDR3 spans 13 amino acids. The CDR3 nucleotides read TGTGCCAGCAGCGGCCCAAGGGCCTATGGCTACACCTTC. Translation gives CASSGPRAYGYTF. Drawing the rest from reference TRBV5-6 and TRBJ1-2, the complete variable domain is DAGVTQSPTHLIKTRGQQVTLRCSPKSGHDTVSWYQQALGQGPQFIFQYYEEEERQRGNFPDRFSGHQFPNYSSELNVNALLLGDSALYLCASSGPRAYGYTFGSGTRLTVV.

This clonotype has ten or more counts. The rearrangement joins TRBV20-1 to TRBJ2-6; D is undetermined. This CDR3 spans 14 amino acids. The V gene's germline CDR1 is DFQATT and CDR2 SNEGSKA (reference sequence). Trimming stripped 3 bases from V and 0 bases from J, with 6 bases between. The DNA for the CDR3 is TGCAGTGCTAGGAAAGGCTCTGGGGCCAACGTCCTGACTTTC. It encodes CSARKGSGANVLTF.

The sample holds many counts of this clonotype. The chain joins TRBV27 to TRBJ2-3, with D uncertain. Per germline, CDR1 MNHEY and CDR2 SMNVEV (reference sequence). Trimming removed 5 bases at V and 2 bases at J, with 8 bases between. This CDR3 has 13 residues. CDR3 sequence (DNA): TGTGCCAGCAGTCGGACGACCACAGATACGCAGTATTTT. Protein sequence: CASSRTTTDTQYF.

This clonotype was seen ten or more times. V is TRBV7-2 and J is TRBJ2-7; the D gene is possibly TRBD2 (6 bases). CDR3 size: 14 residues. Germline lookup yields CDR1 SGHTA and CDR2 FQGNSA. Trimming left V 7 bases short and J 1 base short, with 14 bases between. CDR3 sequence (DNA): TGTGCCAGCACCACCGGGACTGGTTCCTACGAGCAGTACTTC. Protein sequence: CASTTGTGSYEQYF.

The table lists this clonotype with many counts. The V and J genes are TRBV28 and TRBJ1-5; 7 bases are shared with TRBD1. The CDR3 has 19 amino acids. Germline V gene data show CDR1 as MDHEN and CDR2 as SYDVKM. The ends lost 3 bases at V and 7 bases at J; junction bases unmatched: 21. CDR3 sequence reads: CASSLTFRRGQTFGQPQHF. CDR3 sequence (DNA): TGTGCCAGCAGTTTGACGTTCAGGCGGGGACAGACCTTCGGGCAGCCCCAGCATTTT.

This sequence joins TRBV24-1 and TRBJ2-4; D is possibly TRBD1 or TRBD2 (5 bases each). Germline lookup yields CDR1 KGHDR and CDR2 SFDVKD. Deletions cut 4 bases from V and 8 bases from J, with 14 bases between. The CDR3 is made up of 14 amino acids. CDR3 DNA: TGTGCCACCAGTGACCCGGGACGAGGGGACATTCAGTACTTC. Translating it yields CATSDPGRGDIQYF.

In this sample, this clonotype turned up many times. One junction end disagrees with the germline gene, perhaps due to a read error. This chain joins TRBV7-2 and TRBJ1-1; tentative D call: TRBD1 (5 bases). This CDR3 is 15 amino acids long. Germline CDR1 and CDR2: SGHTA and FQGNSA. The CDR3 sequence: CASTLSGLMNTEAFF. The CDR3, as DNA: TGTGCCAGCACCTTATCAGGGCTTATGAACACTGAAGCTTTCTTT.

This clonotype showed up many times. This sequence joins TRBV6-1 and TRBJ2-7; D is ambiguous. Between the trimmed V and J ends, which lost 6 bases and 5 bases, there was a span of 8 bases. The V gene's germline CDR1 is MNHNS and CDR2 SASEGT. This CDR3 spans 11 amino acids. The CDR3 nucleotides read TGTGCCAGCAGGTGGCGAAACGAGCAGTACTTC. This codes for CASRWRNEQYF.

J is TRBJ2-2 and V is TRBV5-1; 9 bases map to TRBD1. This CDR3 region has 17 residues. The germline V gene has CDR1 SGHRS and CDR2 YFSETQ. Losses at the gene ends were 4 bases for V and 1 base for J; bases not matched to a gene: 8. The CDR3 DNA sequence: TGCGCCAGCAGCGGAAGATTGACAGGGGGGAACACCGGGGAGCTGTTTTTT. Its protein is CASSGRLTGGNTGELFF. Based on the CDR3 plus reference TRBV5-1 and TRBJ2-2, the full variable domain is KAGVTQTPRYLIKTRGQQVTLSCSPISGHRSVSWYQQTPGQGLQFLFEYFSETQRNKGNFPGRFSGRQFSNSRSEMNVSTLELGDSALYLCASSGRLTGGNTGELFFGEGSRLTVL.

This clonotype was recorded at least ten times. The gene calls are TRBV27 and TRBJ1-2; a possible D gene is TRBD1 (5 bases). The germline V gene has CDR1 MNHEY and CDR2 SMNVEV (reference sequence). The germline V and J ends were trimmed by 3 bases and 4 bases, with 9 bases remaining between them. This CDR3 is built from 13 residues. The CDR3 DNA is TGTGCCAGCAGTTTCCGAACAGGCTATGGCTACACCTTC. Translating gives CASSFRTGYGYTF.

This chain connects TRBV7-8 to TRBJ2-7; 12 bases fit TRBD2. With 4 bases clipped from V and 6 bases from J, the junction kept 7 bases outside the gene matches. Germline assignment: CDR1 SGHVS and CDR2 FQNEAQ. The CDR3 has 15 amino acids. The CDR3 protein is CASSSTSGSFSEQYF. Here the CDR3 DNA reads TGTGCCAGCAGCTCGACTAGCGGGAGCTTCAGCGAGCAGTACTTC.

This clonotype has at least ten counts. This sequence joins TRBV6-5 and TRBJ1-5; weak D call: TRBD1 (5 bases). Per germline, CDR1 MNHEY and CDR2 SVGAGI. With 6 bases removed from V and 1 base from J, the gap between germline ends came to 10 bases. This CDR3 spans 14 amino acids. This chain's CDR3 is CASRARGSNQPQHF. The DNA for the CDR3 is TGTGCCAGCAGGGCTCGGGGGAGCAATCAGCCCCAGCATTTT.

This clonotype has at least ten counts. The gene calls are TRBV7-2 and TRBJ2-5; D may match TRBD1 or TRBD2 (5 bases each). This CDR3 is 18 amino acids long. In germline, CDR1 is SGHTA, CDR2 FQGNSA. V gave up 5 bases and J gave up 0 bases, with 22 bases separating them. The DNA of the CDR3 is TGTGCCAGCAGCCCGAAAATGACGGGGCAGGACTACCAAGAGACCCAGTACTTC. As protein: CASSPKMTGQDYQETQYF. Full variable domain (missing parts from reference TRBV7-2 and TRBJ2-5): GAGVSQSPSNKVTEKGKDVELRCDPISGHTALYWYRQSLGQGLEFLIYFQGNSAPDKSGLPSDRFSAERTGGSVSTLTIQRTQQEDSAVYLCASSPKMTGQDYQETQYFGPGTRLLVL.

This clonotype was seen at least ten times. The chain links TRBV20-1 to TRBJ2-5; 12 bases are a match to TRBD2. V lost 2 bases, J lost 2 bases, and 9 bases stayed unmatched. Germline V gene sequence: CDR1 DFQATT, CDR2 SNEGSKA (reference sequence). The CDR3 runs 17 residues. CDR3: CSARWMTSGGRQETQYF. CDR3 bases: TGCAGTGCTAGATGGATGACTAGCGGGGGCAGACAAGAGACCCAGTACTTC.

This clonotype was seen at least ten times. The chain uses TRBV15 and TRBJ1-1; TRBD1 might be the D (5 bases). The germline CDR1 and CDR2 sequences are LNHNV and YYDKDF (reference sequence). The CDR3 contains 15 residues. V shed 0 bases and J shed 1 base, with 9 bases lying between them. The CDR3 loop is CATSRERDPNTEAFF. In DNA form, the CDR3 reads TGTGCCACCAGCAGAGAGAGGGACCCGAACACTGAAGCTTTCTTT.

This clonotype was seen many times. The V call is TRBV6-4, the J call TRBJ2-3, with TRBD1 identical over 8 bases. V lost 3 bases, J lost 6 bases, and 8 bases stayed unmatched. The CDR3 is 15 residues long. Germline CDR1 MRHNA, CDR2 SNTAGT. CDR3 in amino acids: CASSEGGQGGDTQYF. Here the CDR3 DNA reads TGTGCCAGCAGTGAGGGCGGACAGGGAGGCGATACGCAGTATTTT.

This clonotype showed up just a few times. CDR3 sequence reads: CASSRTSVGTPETQYF. The CDR3 region has the DNA TGTGCCAGCAGTCGTACTTCTGTTGGGACTCCAGAGACCCAGTACTTC. V is TRBV27 and J is TRBJ2-5; TRBD2 might be the D (6 bases). Per germline, CDR1 MNHEY and CDR2 SMNVEV (reference sequence). Trimming removed 5 bases from V and 4 bases from J, with 20 bases in between. The CDR3 has 16 residues.

This clonotype was counted many times. The chain recombines TRBV6-5 with TRBJ1-4; perhaps TRBD1 as D (5 bases). Germline V gene sequence: CDR1 MNHEY, CDR2 SVGAGI. The CDR3 runs 15 residues. The V end lost 2 bases, the J end lost 7 bases, and 14 bases lay between the germline ends. CDR3 sequence: CASSYRRAGGEKLFF. The CDR3 nucleotides read TGTGCCAGCAGTTACCGCAGGGCGGGAGGTGAAAAACTGTTTTTT.

This clonotype was observed many times. This chain joins TRBV28 and TRBJ2-7, with 7 bases aligning to TRBD1. The CDR3 has 15 residues. The germline V gene encodes CDR1 MDHEN and CDR2 SYDVKM. V trimming: 6 bases; J trimming: 0 bases; junction bases outside the gene matches: 8. CDR3: CASRPTGASSYEQYF. The CDR3 DNA reads as TGTGCCAGCAGGCCAACAGGGGCGAGCTCCTACGAGCAGTACTTC.

Many counts were recorded for this clonotype. The chain recombines TRBV19 with TRBJ1-5, with D unresolved. Germline CDR1 is LNHDA and CDR2 is SQIVND (reference sequence). The CDR3 loop spans 14 amino acids. The V end lost 3 bases, the J end lost 2 bases, and 8 bases lay between the germline ends. The CDR3 nucleotides read TGTGCCAGTAGTATCCGGCAAGGCAATCAGCCCCAGCATTTT. The encoded protein is CASSIRQGNQPQHF.

This clonotype showed up just once. The chain combines TRBV19 with TRBJ2-7, with D hard to call. The germline CDR1 and CDR2 sequences are LNHDA and SQIVND (reference sequence). V lost 3 bases to trimming and J lost 3 bases, with 6 bases between them. The length of the CDR3 is 12 residues. This chain's CDR3 is CASSMASYEQYF. The CDR3 bases are TGTGCCAGTAGTATGGCAAGCTACGAGCAGTACTTC.

J is TRBJ2-7 and V is TRBV6-1, with 8 bases that match TRBD1. CDR1 is MNHNS, CDR2 SASEGT, per germline. This CDR3 spans 16 amino acids. The V gene end was trimmed by 5 bases and the J gene end by 6 bases; junction bases not matched to a gene: 15. The CDR3, as DNA: TGTGCCAGCAGTCGTCGGTGGACAGGGTCATTGTTCGAGCAGTACTTC. It specifies CASSRRWTGSLFEQYF.

V gene TRBV7-9 combines with J gene TRBJ1-5; D uncertain. The CDR3 totals 15 residues. Trimming left V 0 bases short and J 4 bases short, with 10 bases between. CDR1 is SEHNR, CDR2 FQNEAQ, per germline (reference sequence). The CDR3 region is CASSLAGVPNQPQHF. CDR3 nucleotides: TGTGCCAGCAGCTTAGCCGGGGTTCCAAATCAGCCCCAGCATTTT.

This clonotype has ten or more counts. The CDR3 nucleotides read TGTGCCACCAGCAGGGACCTGGGGCGCTCTGGAAACACCATATATTTT. This gives the protein CATSRDLGRSGNTIYF. The chain joins TRBV15 to TRBJ1-3, with a tentative D call TRBD1 (5 bases). The CDR3 totals 16 residues. The germline V and J ends were trimmed by 3 bases and 0 bases, with 12 bases remaining between them. In germline, CDR1 is LNHNV, CDR2 YYDKDF (reference sequence).

This clonotype was detected ten times or more. The chain employs TRBV19 and TRBJ2-4; 8 nucleotides agree with TRBD1. Trimming at V came to 5 bases and at J to 8 bases, leaving 5 bases not matched to a gene. The CDR3 runs to 13 residues. CDR1 and CDR2 (germline): LNHDA, SQIVND (reference sequence). The CDR3 protein is CASSFLTGDIQYF. CDR3 nucleotides: TGTGCCAGTAGTTTTTTGACAGGGGACATTCAGTACTTC.

This clonotype was counted many times. The chain couples TRBV7-3 to TRBJ1-1, with TRBD1 matching 8 bases. This CDR3 is 21 amino acids long. The ends lost 2 bases at V and 0 bases at J; junction bases unmatched: 20. The germline gives CDR1 SGHTA, CDR2 FQGTGA. The CDR3 spells CASSLPSAGIWETGVNTEAFF. Written as DNA, the CDR3 is TGTGCCAGCAGCTTACCCTCGGCAGGGATTTGGGAGACAGGGGTGAACACTGAAGCTTTCTTT.

This clonotype was observed many times. The chain couples TRBV10-1 to TRBJ2-7; 12 positions agree with TRBD2. Germline values: CDR1 WNHNN, CDR2 SYGVQD (reference sequence). The trim removed 0 bases at V and 6 bases at J, leaving 12 bases unmatched. CDR3 length equals 18 residues. CDR3 residues: CASSESRSSGRAFGEQYF. CDR3 sequence (DNA): TGCGCCAGCAGTGAGTCGAGATCTAGCGGGAGGGCCTTCGGCGAGCAGTACTTC.